This T cell receptor (beta chain) was profiled in a study of siplizumab effects on memory and regulatory T cells. Points from the study as a whole: Sequences that were alloreactive and traceable to unstimulated CD4+ memory cells were significantly reduced by siplizumab.

Profiling relied on immunoSEQ multiplex PCR, and the TCRdb table lists in-frame clones only, not all of them. This sample has roughly 100,000 clones, with over 85% found just once. The germline V gene encodes CDR1 SEHNR and CDR2 FQNEAQ (reference sequence). The CDR3 has 17 residues. J was trimmed by 7 bases and V by 0 bases; bases with no gene match: 10. Remarks on this clone: Its antigen remains unknown.

The clonotype originates from a human donor in good health. V usage is TRBV7-9 and J usage is TRBJ2-2, with 8 bases fitting TRBD1. The sample comprised CD8+ T cells sorted from blood. CDR3 region: CASSLAAGGLMSGELFF. As DNA, the CDR3 is TGTGCCAGCAGCTTAGCGGCAGGGGGCCTCATGAGCGGGGAGCTGTTTTTT.